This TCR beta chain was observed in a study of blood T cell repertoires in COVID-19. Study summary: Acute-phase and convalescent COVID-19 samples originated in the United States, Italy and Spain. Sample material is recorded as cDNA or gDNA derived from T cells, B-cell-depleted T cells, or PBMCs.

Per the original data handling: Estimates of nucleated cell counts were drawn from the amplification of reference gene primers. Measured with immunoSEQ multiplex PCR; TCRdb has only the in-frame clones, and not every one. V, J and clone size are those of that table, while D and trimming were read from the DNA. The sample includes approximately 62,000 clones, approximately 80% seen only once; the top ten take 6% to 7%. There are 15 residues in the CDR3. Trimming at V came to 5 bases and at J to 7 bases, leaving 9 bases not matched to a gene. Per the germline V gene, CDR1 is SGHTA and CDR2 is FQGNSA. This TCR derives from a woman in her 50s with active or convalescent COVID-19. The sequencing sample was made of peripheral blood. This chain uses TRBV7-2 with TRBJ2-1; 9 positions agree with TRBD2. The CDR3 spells CASSPPSGRFNEQFF. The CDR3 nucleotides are TGTGCCAGCAGCCCCCCGAGCGGGAGGTTTAATGAGCAGTTCTTC.